This is a list of T cell receptor beta chains from one sample in a study of shared clonotypes between healthy human individuals. The data were produced by immunoSEQ multiplex PCR, yet TCRdb's version contains in-frame clones alone and is incomplete. The sample includes approximately 1.5 million clones, nearly 99% of them seen just once. The sequenced sample was naive CD4+ T cells sorted from blood. The origin of the receptors is a man between 25 and 39 years old in good health. Each CDR3 is given with its conserved first and last residue. The D gene is left open where the match is weak. Clone sizes are given selectively: once, few, many, or a class where the clone is expanded.

d_gene: -; j_gene: TRBJ1-5; abundance: -; v_gene: TRBV28; CDR3aa: CASSPPQDGYSNQPQHF; CDR3nt: TGTGCCAGCAGTCCACCACAAGACGGATATAGCAATCAGCCCCAGCATTTT
d_gene: TRBD2; j_gene: TRBJ2-5; abundance: -; v_gene: TRBV10-2; CDR3aa: CASSEFGRGTSGRRETQYF; CDR3nt: TGCGCCAGCAGTGAGTTCGGCAGAGGGACTAGCGGGAGAAGAGAGACCCAGTACTTC
d_gene: TRBD2; j_gene: TRBJ2-7; abundance: -; v_gene: TRBV5-1; CDR3aa: CASSLAGVNEQYF; CDR3nt: TGCGCCAGCAGTCTAGCGGGAGTCAACGAGCAGTACTTC
d_gene: -; j_gene: TRBJ2-2; abundance: -; v_gene: TRBV7-2; CDR3aa: CAISLPGELFF; CDR3nt: TGTGCCATCTCACTTCCCGGGGAGCTGTTTTTT
d_gene: -; j_gene: TRBJ2-1; abundance: -; v_gene: TRBV4-1; CDR3aa: CASSRGGGPYEQFF; CDR3nt: TGCGCCAGCTCCAGGGGGGGAGGGCCCTATGAGCAGTTCTTC
d_gene: TRBD2; j_gene: TRBJ2-1; abundance: once; v_gene: TRBV6-1; CDR3aa: CASSEFSRSRLAFF; CDR3nt: TGTGCCAGCAGTGAATTTTCCAGATCAAGACTAGCGTTCTTC
d_gene: -; j_gene: TRBJ2-5; abundance: -; v_gene: TRBV18; CDR3aa: CASSDQETQYF; CDR3nt: TGTGCCAGCTCCGACCAAGAGACCCAGTACTTC
d_gene: -; j_gene: TRBJ1-2; abundance: -; v_gene: TRBV6-5; CDR3aa: CASSYIGGQGGGYTF; CDR3nt: TGTGCCAGCAGTTACATTGGTGGCCAAGGAGGGGGCTACACCTTC
d_gene: TRBD2; j_gene: TRBJ2-1; abundance: -; v_gene: TRBV6-4; CDR3aa: CASSGETVGGSEQFF; CDR3nt: TGTGCCAGCAGTGGGGAGACAGTCGGGGGGAGTGAGCAGTTCTTC
d_gene: -; j_gene: TRBJ1-1; abundance: -; v_gene: TRBV5-1; CDR3aa: CASSLDWRSNTEAFF; CDR3nt: TGCGCCAGCAGCTTGGATTGGCGGTCGAACACTGAAGCTTTCTTT
d_gene: TRBD1; j_gene: TRBJ1-5; abundance: -; v_gene: TRBV18; CDR3aa: CASSGQGSNQPQHF; CDR3nt: TGTGCCAGCTCGGGACAGGGTAGCAATCAGCCCCAGCATTTT
d_gene: -; j_gene: TRBJ2-5; abundance: -; v_gene: TRBV7-9; CDR3aa: CASSLGVGEETQYF; CDR3nt: TGTGCCAGCAGCTTAGGTGTCGGTGAAGAGACCCAGTACTTC
d_gene: TRBD1; j_gene: TRBJ2-7; abundance: once; v_gene: TRBV5-1; CDR3aa: CASSSSGTGSYEQYF; CDR3nt: TGCGCCAGCAGCTCTTCCGGGACAGGGTCCTACGAGCAGTACTTC
d_gene: TRBD2; j_gene: TRBJ2-3; abundance: -; v_gene: TRBV6-6; CDR3aa: CASAGTSGTDTQYF; CDR3nt: TGTGCCAGCGCGGGGACTAGCGGCACAGATACGCAGTATTTT
d_gene: TRBD2; j_gene: TRBJ2-3; abundance: -; v_gene: TRBV7-8; CDR3aa: CASREPRPLAGEASTDTQYF; CDR3nt: TGTGCCAGCAGGGAACCAAGACCGCTAGCGGGAGAGGCTAGCACAGATACGCAGTATTTT
d_gene: TRBD2; j_gene: TRBJ2-7; abundance: -; v_gene: TRBV4-1; CDR3aa: CASSQASTSSYEQYF; CDR3nt: TGCGCCAGCAGCCAAGCTTCGACTAGCAGCTACGAGCAGTACTTC
d_gene: TRBD2; j_gene: TRBJ2-7; abundance: -; v_gene: TRBV10-2; CDR3aa: CASSAIRLAATYEQYF; CDR3nt: TGCGCCAGCAGTGCTATAAGACTAGCGGCTACCTACGAGCAGTACTTC
d_gene: TRBD1; j_gene: TRBJ2-7; abundance: -; v_gene: TRBV5-1; CDR3aa: CASSSTTGSYEQYF; CDR3nt: TGCGCCAGCAGCTCTACGACAGGGAGCTACGAGCAGTACTTC
d_gene: TRBD1; j_gene: TRBJ1-2; abundance: once; v_gene: TRBV18; CDR3aa: CASSEYARGIDYGYTF; CDR3nt: TGTGCCAGCTCAGAGTATGCCAGGGGGATAGACTATGGCTACACCTTC
d_gene: -; j_gene: TRBJ2-7; abundance: -; v_gene: TRBV10-3; CDR3aa: CAISATGGQASYEQYF; CDR3nt: TGTGCCATCAGTGCGACAGGAGGTCAGGCATCCTACGAGCAGTACTTC
d_gene: TRBD2; j_gene: TRBJ2-7; abundance: -; v_gene: TRBV15; CDR3aa: CATSRGASGSYEQYF; CDR3nt: TGTGCCACCAGCAGAGGAGCTAGCGGGAGTTACGAGCAGTACTTC
d_gene: -; j_gene: TRBJ2-3; abundance: -; v_gene: TRBV18; CDR3aa: CASSPSQGIPDTQYF; CDR3nt: TGTGCCAGCTCACCGAGTCAGGGGATCCCAGATACGCAGTATTTT
d_gene: -; j_gene: TRBJ2-7; abundance: -; v_gene: TRBV9; CDR3aa: CASSVEPGAYEQYF; CDR3nt: TGTGCCAGCAGCGTAGAACCAGGGGCCTACGAGCAGTACTTC
d_gene: TRBD1; j_gene: TRBJ1-2; abundance: -; v_gene: TRBV27; CDR3aa: CASAPDRADYGYTF; CDR3nt: TGTGCCAGCGCCCCGGACAGGGCCGACTATGGCTACACCTTC
d_gene: -; j_gene: TRBJ1-1; abundance: -; v_gene: TRBV7-8; CDR3aa: CASSDTSSNTEAFF; CDR3nt: TGTGCCAGCAGCGACACTTCAAGTAACACTGAAGCTTTCTTT
d_gene: -; j_gene: TRBJ2-7; abundance: -; v_gene: TRBV5-1; CDR3aa: CASSLVPGNYEQYF; CDR3nt: TGCGCCAGCAGCTTGGTTCCAGGAAACTACGAGCAGTACTTC
d_gene: -; j_gene: TRBJ2-5; abundance: -; v_gene: TRBV7-9; CDR3aa: CASAKRGATRATQYF; CDR3nt: TGTGCCAGCGCAAAGAGGGGGGCGACACGGGCGACCCAGTACTTC
d_gene: TRBD1; j_gene: TRBJ2-3; abundance: -; v_gene: TRBV5-1; CDR3aa: CASSKQTGGVTSTDTQYF; CDR3nt: TGCGCCAGCAGCAAACAGACAGGGGGGGTTACTAGCACAGATACGCAGTATTTT
d_gene: -; j_gene: TRBJ1-3; abundance: -; v_gene: TRBV5-1; CDR3aa: CASSLGGTGSGNTIYF; CDR3nt: TGCGCCAGCAGCTTGGGCGGGACGGGCTCTGGAAACACCATATATTTT
d_gene: -; j_gene: TRBJ2-7; abundance: -; v_gene: TRBV28; CDR3aa: CASSLDSPYEQYF; CDR3nt: TGTGCCAGCAGTTTGGACAGCCCCTACGAGCAGTACTTC
d_gene: -; j_gene: TRBJ2-7; abundance: -; v_gene: TRBV30; CDR3aa: CAWSTGYEQYF; CDR3nt: TGTGCCTGGAGTACAGGCTACGAGCAGTACTTC
d_gene: -; j_gene: TRBJ1-1; abundance: once; v_gene: TRBV5-1; CDR3aa: CASSLVGEGGTEAFF; CDR3nt: TGCGCCAGCAGCTTGGTGGGGGAAGGGGGCACTGAAGCTTTCTTT
d_gene: TRBD2; j_gene: TRBJ2-1; abundance: -; v_gene: TRBV7-9; CDR3aa: CASSPRGGRDYNEQFF; CDR3nt: TGTGCCAGCAGCCCCCGGGGCGGGAGGGACTACAATGAGCAGTTCTTC
d_gene: -; j_gene: TRBJ2-1; abundance: -; v_gene: TRBV4-1; CDR3aa: CASSQSGQINEQFF; CDR3nt: TGCGCCAGCAGCCAATCGGGCCAGATCAATGAGCAGTTCTTC
d_gene: -; j_gene: TRBJ2-1; abundance: -; v_gene: TRBV7-9; CDR3aa: CASSLDLMGACEQFF; CDR3nt: TGTGCCAGCAGCTTAGATCTGATGGGGGCATGTGAGCAGTTCTTC
d_gene: -; j_gene: TRBJ2-1; abundance: -; v_gene: TRBV5-1; CDR3aa: CASSLVLSGEQFF; CDR3nt: TGCGCCAGCAGCTTGGTCCTCAGCGGTGAGCAGTTCTTC
d_gene: -; j_gene: TRBJ2-1; abundance: -; v_gene: TRBV6-5; CDR3aa: CASRPGVHGYNEQFF; CDR3nt: TGTGCCAGCAGGCCAGGGGTTCACGGGTACAATGAGCAGTTCTTC
d_gene: TRBD2; j_gene: TRBJ2-1; abundance: -; v_gene: TRBV5-5; CDR3aa: CASSRTSGDNEQFF; CDR3nt: TGTGCCAGCAGCCGGACTAGCGGCGACAATGAGCAGTTCTTC
d_gene: -; j_gene: TRBJ2-5; abundance: -; v_gene: TRBV5-6; CDR3aa: CASSLTGLAQYF; CDR3nt: TGTGCCAGCAGCTTGACGGGTTTGGCCCAGTACTTC
d_gene: TRBD2; j_gene: TRBJ2-3; abundance: -; v_gene: TRBV5-8; CDR3aa: CASSFSGSLIDTQYF; CDR3nt: TGTGCCAGCAGCTTTAGCGGGAGTTTAATAGATACGCAGTATTTT
d_gene: -; j_gene: TRBJ2-5; abundance: -; v_gene: TRBV7-3; CDR3aa: CASSLRPQETQYF; CDR3nt: TGTGCCAGCAGCCTTCGCCCCCAAGAGACCCAGTACTTC
d_gene: -; j_gene: TRBJ2-1; abundance: -; v_gene: TRBV5-1; CDR3aa: CASSRRGEGEQFF; CDR3nt: TGCGCCAGCAGCCGCAGGGGGGAGGGTGAGCAGTTCTTC
d_gene: -; j_gene: TRBJ2-7; abundance: -; v_gene: TRBV6-5; CDR3aa: CASSYYTGGLTYEQYF; CDR3nt: TGTGCCAGCAGTTACTACACAGGCGGGCTCACCTACGAGCAGTACTTC
d_gene: TRBD2; j_gene: TRBJ2-3; abundance: -; v_gene: TRBV10-1; CDR3aa: CASSDPGLADSDTQYF; CDR3nt: TGCGCCAGCAGCGATCCGGGACTAGCGGATTCAGATACGCAGTATTTT
d_gene: TRBD1; j_gene: TRBJ2-3; abundance: -; v_gene: TRBV5-1; CDR3aa: CASSLGDRPTQYF; CDR3nt: TGCGCCAGCAGCTTGGGGGACAGACCTACGCAGTATTTT
d_gene: -; j_gene: TRBJ2-5; abundance: -; v_gene: TRBV29-1; CDR3aa: CSVNRDQETQYF; CDR3nt: TGCAGCGTCAACAGGGATCAAGAGACCCAGTACTTC
d_gene: -; j_gene: TRBJ2-2; abundance: -; v_gene: TRBV5-4; CDR3aa: CASSRRNTGELFF; CDR3nt: TGTGCCAGCAGTAGGCGGAACACCGGGGAGCTGTTTTTT
d_gene: -; j_gene: TRBJ2-2; abundance: -; v_gene: TRBV19; CDR3aa: CASSAYNTGELFF; CDR3nt: TGTGCCAGTAGCGCTTATAACACCGGGGAGCTGTTTTTT
d_gene: -; j_gene: TRBJ2-2; abundance: -; v_gene: TRBV6-6; CDR3aa: CASSLTRGPGELFF; CDR3nt: TGTGCCAGCAGCCTAACTAGAGGACCCGGGGAGCTGTTTTTT
d_gene: -; j_gene: TRBJ1-1; abundance: once; v_gene: TRBV6-1; CDR3aa: CASSERAQGTEAFF; CDR3nt: TGTGCCAGCAGTGAGAGGGCTCAGGGAACTGAAGCTTTCTTT
d_gene: TRBD1; j_gene: TRBJ2-7; abundance: -; v_gene: TRBV4-3; CDR3aa: CASSQAPRGTGYLGEQYF; CDR3nt: TGCGCCAGCAGCCAAGCTCCTCGTGGGACAGGCTATCTGGGTGAGCAGTACTTC
d_gene: -; j_gene: TRBJ2-4; abundance: -; v_gene: TRBV28; CDR3aa: CASREALAKNIQYF; CDR3nt: TGTGCCAGCAGGGAAGCGCTAGCCAAAAACATTCAGTACTTC
d_gene: TRBD2; j_gene: TRBJ2-1; abundance: -; v_gene: TRBV6-4; CDR3aa: CASSRGLAGINEQFF; CDR3nt: TGTGCCAGCAGCCGCGGACTAGCGGGAATAAATGAGCAGTTCTTC